A single sample gave rise to the 21 T cell receptor beta chains below, sequenced in a study of Ad26.COV2.S vaccination and SARS-CoV-2 variants. Treatment meaning: around 19 received Ad26.COV2.S at low or high dose, single or two shots; five or six received placebo; per-sample allocation not given. Following the first vaccine or placebo injection, samples were taken on day 63. This table comes from immunoSEQ multiplex PCR, and its TCRdb copy is limited to in-frame clones, with some not included. The data contain approximately 460,000 clones, roughly nine tenths of them singletons. The input for sequencing was peripheral blood, taken in a trial of Ad26.COV2.S vaccine versus placebo. The receptors come from a person between 18 and 65 years old who received the Ad26.COV2.S COVID-19 vaccine or a placebo.

The chain carries TRBV6-2 or TRBV6-3 and TRBJ1-1; D unresolved. The CDR3 extends over 14 amino acids. Germline V gives CDR1 MNHEY, CDR2 SVGEGT. With 5 bases removed from V and 2 bases from J, the gap between germline ends came to 12 bases. DNA for the CDR3: TGTGCCAGCAGTCTCGGTGGGTTCAACACTGAAGCTTTCTTT. Translation gives CASSLGGFNTEAFF.

V usage is TRBV5-1 and J usage is TRBJ2-7; D remains unclear. Germline CDR1 reads SGHRS; CDR2 reads YFSETQ. V dropped 1 base and J dropped 1 base, with 9 bases sitting between them. The CDR3 extends over 14 amino acids. As DNA, the CDR3 is TGCGCCAGCAGCTTGACAAGGGAATCCTACGAGCAGTACTTC. Its protein is CASSLTRESYEQYF.

The J gene is TRBJ2-3, the V gene TRBV4-2; 8 nucleotides align to TRBD2. CDR3 size: 16 residues. J was trimmed by 6 bases and V by 0 bases; bases with no gene match: 8. Germline CDR1 reads LGHNA; CDR2 reads YNFKEQ. CDR3 loop: CASSQDPGGVRDTQYF. The CDR3, as DNA: TGTGCCAGCAGCCAAGATCCCGGGGGGGTACGGGATACGCAGTATTTT.

The rearrangement uses TRBV29-1 and TRBJ1-1, with D unclear. The CDR3 length is 14 residues. Germline values: CDR1 SQVTM, CDR2 ANQGSEA. V gave up 7 bases and J gave up 1 base, with 16 bases separating them. The CDR3 coding sequence is TGCAGCGCCCCTAACCCTATAAAGAACACTGAAGCTTTCTTT. Protein: CSAPNPIKNTEAFF.

V is TRBV29-1 and J is TRBJ1-1; a weak D match, TRBD1 (6 bases). V lost 6 bases and J 11 bases, leaving 25 bases between the germline ends. The CDR3 consists of 14 residues. In germline, CDR1 is SQVTM, CDR2 ANQGSEA. In nucleotides, the CDR3 is TGCAGCGTGGGCCCAACAGGGAACACAGAAAGGGCTTTCTTT. Translating gives CSVGPTGNTERAFF.

The CDR3 reads CASRQGELGYTF. The DNA for the CDR3 is TGTGCCAGCAGACAGGGGGAACTTGGCTACACCTTC. The V gene is TRBV6-5, the J gene TRBJ1-2; TRBD1 agrees at 8 bases. Trimming at V came to 6 bases and at J to 7 bases, leaving 4 bases not matched to a gene. The CDR3 is 12 residues long. Germline CDR1 and CDR2: MNHEY and SVGAGI.

The chain combines TRBV28 with TRBJ1-5, with a tentative D call TRBD1 (6 bases). V lost 10 bases to trimming and J lost 0 bases, with 22 bases between them. This CDR3 is 17 amino acids long. CDR1 is MDHEN and CDR2 is SYDVKM in the germline V gene. DNA of the CDR3: TGTGCCACCAGGGGCAGGGGATTTGCGAATAGCAATCAGCCCCAGCATTTT. It encodes CATRGRGFANSNQPQHF.

The chain recombines TRBV5-8 with TRBJ1-4; tentatively, D is TRBD1 (5 bases). The CDR3 sequence is 15 residues long. CDR1 and CDR2 from the germline V gene are SGHTS and YDEGEE. The V end was cut by 4 bases, the J end by 8 bases, with 18 bases between. The CDR3 is CASSRRDYGDEKLFF. CDR3 nucleotide sequence: TGTGCCAGCAGCCGAAGAGACTACGGGGACGAAAAACTGTTTTTT.

The rearrangement joins TRBV6-1 to TRBJ2-2; no definite D call. The CDR3 totals 16 residues. With 2 bases removed from V and 1 base from J, the gap between germline ends came to 11 bases. CDR1 is MNHNS and CDR2 is SASEGT in the germline V gene. CDR3 sequence (DNA): TGTGCCAGCAGTGAACGTCCAGCTTTGAACACCGGGGAGCTGTTTTTT. Translation: CASSERPALNTGELFF.

The CDR3 protein is CSVRRTNYGYTF. The CDR3 nucleotides are TGCAGCGTTCGAAGAACTAACTATGGCTACACCTTC. The chain recombines TRBV29-1 with TRBJ1-2; no clear D. Germline CDR1 reads SQVTM; CDR2 reads ANQGSEA. CDR3 length: 12 residues. Trimming took off 5 bases at V and 0 bases at J, with 7 bases between the two ends.

The V call is TRBV7-6, the J call TRBJ1-2, with D unclear. The CDR3 loop spans 17 amino acids. CDR1 SGHVS and CDR2 FNYEAQ come from the germline V gene. With 0 bases removed from V and 6 bases from J, the gap between germline ends came to 20 bases. This CDR3 is CASSLAAPPLGVHGYTF. The CDR3 DNA reads TGTGCCAGCAGCTTAGCGGCCCCCCCACTTGGGGTGCATGGCTACACCTTC. Full variable domain (missing parts from reference TRBV7-6 and TRBJ1-2): GAGVSQSPRYKVTKRGQDVALRCDPISGHVSLYWYRQALGQGPEFLTYFNYEAQQDKSGLPNDRFSAERPEGSISTLTIQRTEQRDSAMYRCASSLAAPPLGVHGYTFGSGTRLTVV.

The chain carries TRBV11-2 and TRBJ1-4; D uncertain. This CDR3 contains 14 residues. The germline V and J ends were trimmed by 5 bases and 8 bases, with 15 bases remaining between them. Germline CDR1 is SGHAT and CDR2 is FQNNGV. The CDR3 sequence: CASSPPGRAEKLFF. DNA of the CDR3: TGTGCCAGCAGCCCTCCCGGTAGGGCAGAAAAACTGTTTTTT.

V is TRBV6-5 and J is TRBJ2-7; D might be TRBD1 or TRBD2, each matching 5 bases. Trimming removed 6 bases at V and 6 bases at J, with 18 bases between. The CDR3 is 14 amino acids. Germline V gives CDR1 MNHEY, CDR2 SVGAGI. CDR3 amino acids: CASRNPGASVEQYF. The CDR3 DNA reads as TGTGCCAGCAGGAACCCCGGGGCCAGTGTCGAGCAGTACTTC.

The rearrangement uses TRBV4-1 and TRBJ2-2; no definite D call. Germline V gene lookup returns CDR1 MGHRA and CDR2 YSYEKL. V was clipped by 3 bases and J by 6 bases, with 17 bases between them. The CDR3 is 16 amino acids. CDR3: CASSQVDMGMSGELFF. The CDR3 DNA sequence: TGCGCCAGCAGCCAGGTCGATATGGGTATGTCCGGGGAGCTGTTTTTT.

The genes are TRBV28 and TRBJ2-3; 8 positions match TRBD2. The germline V gene has CDR1 MDHEN and CDR2 SYDVKM. CDR3 size: 16 residues. The junction had 3 bases not matched to a gene; V was cut back by 1 base and J by 0 bases. The CDR3 sequence: CASSLLVAGSTDTQYF. Written as DNA, the CDR3 is TGTGCCAGCAGTTTATTGGTAGCGGGAAGCACAGATACGCAGTATTTT.

This clone was observed once. V is TRBV10-3 and J is TRBJ1-3; weak D call: TRBD1 (6 bases). This CDR3 has 15 residues. CDR1 and CDR2 (germline): ENHRY, SYGVKD. V was cut by 6 bases and J by 3 bases, with 15 bases left in between. The CDR3 DNA reads TGTGCCATCAGCTCATCGCAGGGGAGTGGAAACACCATATATTTT. Its translation is CAISSSQGSGNTIYF.

V and J are TRBV7-8 and TRBJ1-5; D gene unclear. This CDR3 contains 15 residues. Germline V gene lookup returns CDR1 SGHVS and CDR2 FQNEAQ. Trimming pared 5 bases from V and 2 bases from J, leaving 13 bases between. Written as DNA, the CDR3 is TGTGCCAGCAGCCCGAGCGTCACAGGCAATCAGCCCCAGCATTTT. Encoded protein: CASSPSVTGNQPQHF.

The chain uses TRBV11-2 and TRBJ2-1, with D tentatively TRBD1 (6 bases). Germline CDR1 is SGHAT and CDR2 is FQNNGV. The CDR3 has 12 residues. Deletions cut 10 bases from V and 8 bases from J, with 15 bases between. The CDR3 DNA is TGTGCCACAGGACAGTTCGGGGATGAGCAGTTCTTC. Encoded protein: CATGQFGDEQFF. Combining the CDR3 with reference TRBV11-2 and TRBJ2-1 gives the whole variable domain EAGVAQSPRYKIIEKRQSVAFWCNPISGHATLYWYQQILGQGPKLLIQFQNNGVVDDSQLPKDRFSAERLKGVDSTLKIQPAKLEDSAVYLCATGQFGDEQFFGPGTRLTVL.

V gene TRBV7-3 combines with J gene TRBJ2-3; TRBD2 matches at 9 bases. Germline CDR1 SGHTA, CDR2 FQGTGA. The junction had 11 bases not matched to a gene; V was cut back by 5 bases and J by 5 bases. CDR3 length equals 16 residues. CDR3: CASSPSPTSGLDTQYF. CDR3 nucleotide sequence: TGTGCCAGCAGCCCGTCCCCGACTAGCGGCCTAGATACGCAGTATTTT. Combining the CDR3 with reference TRBV7-3 and TRBJ2-3 gives the whole variable domain GAGVSQTPSNKVTEKGKYVELRCDPISGHTALYWYRQSLGQGPEFLIYFQGTGAADDSGLPNDRFFAVRPEGSVSTLKIQRTERGDSAVYLCASSPSPTSGLDTQYFGPGTRLTVL.

The rearrangement uses TRBV28 and TRBJ1-1; 9 positions match TRBD1. This CDR3 is 15 amino acids long. The ends lost 6 bases at V and 5 bases at J; junction bases unmatched: 10. Germline CDR1 reads MDHEN; CDR2 reads SYDVKM. As DNA, the CDR3 is TGTGCCAGCAGAATCGGGACAGGGCGACGGACTGAAGCTTTCTTT. Protein sequence: CASRIGTGRRTEAFF.

This clone came up once. The rearrangement joins TRBV9 to TRBJ1-6, with no clear D. Germline values: CDR1 SGDLS, CDR2 YYNGEE. Deletions cut 4 bases from V and 7 bases from J, with 6 bases between. The CDR3 contains 12 residues. CDR3 amino acids: CASSLPNSPLHF. Here the CDR3 DNA reads TGTGCCAGCAGCCTGCCAAATTCACCCCTCCACTTT.